The 24 T cell receptor beta chains given below trace back to one sample, sequenced in a study of blood T cell repertoires in COVID-19. Data came from immunoSEQ multiplex PCR; TCRdb stores just in-frame clones and leaves some out. Of some 76,000 clones in the sample, roughly 87% are singletons; the top ten hold 11%. The specimen was peripheral blood. The receptors stem from a man aged 50-60 years with acute or convalescent COVID-19.

The V gene is TRBV4-1, the J gene TRBJ1-4; tentatively, D is TRBD1 (5 bases). CDR3 size: 13 residues. Germline V lookup: CDR1 MGHRA, CDR2 YSYEKL. Trimming cost V 1 base and J 8 bases, with 8 bases left between them. The CDR3 loop reads CASSQGGGEKLFF. CDR3 in DNA: TGCGCCAGCAGCCAAGGGGGGGGAGAAAAACTGTTTTTT.

J is TRBJ2-1 and V is TRBV12-5, with no clear D. V gave up 2 bases and J gave up 3 bases, with 5 bases separating them. CDR3 length: 13 amino acids. Germline V CDR1 and CDR2: LGHNT, FRNRAP. The CDR3 sequence is CASGLFSYNEQFF. CDR3 nucleotide sequence: TGTGCTAGTGGTTTGTTCAGCTACAATGAGCAGTTCTTC.

V and J are TRBV19 and TRBJ1-2; a possible D gene is TRBD1 (6 bases). This CDR3 contains 13 residues. CDR1 and CDR2 from the germline V gene are LNHDA and SQIVND (reference sequence). With 5 bases removed from V and 4 bases from J, the gap between germline ends came to 11 bases. The CDR3 reads CASSAGTIYGYTF. As DNA, the CDR3 is TGTGCCAGTAGTGCCGGGACAATCTATGGCTACACCTTC.

V gene TRBV5-1 combines with J gene TRBJ1-2, with a tentative D call TRBD1 (6 bases). V dropped 4 bases and J dropped 4 bases, with 14 bases sitting between them. This CDR3 is 14 amino acids long. The germline V gene has CDR1 SGHRS and CDR2 YFSETQ. In DNA form, the CDR3 reads TGCGCCAGCAGCCCGCAGGACAGCGCCTATGGCTACACCTTC. Amino acids: CASSPQDSAYGYTF.

The table lists this clone with a few counts. The chain is built from TRBV9 and TRBJ2-7; 10 bases fit TRBD1. Germline CDR1 and CDR2: SGDLS and YYNGEE. After removal of 3 bases from V and 6 bases from J, the junction contained 9 bases not matched to a gene. The CDR3 loop spans 15 amino acids. The CDR3 spells CASSAGGQGLSEQYF. Here the CDR3 DNA reads TGTGCCAGCAGCGCGGGGGGACAGGGGTTGTCCGAGCAGTACTTC.

The CDR3 region is CASSIGPSGNNEQFF. The DNA for the CDR3 is TGTGCCAGTAGTATAGGCCCTAGCGGAAACAATGAGCAGTTCTTC. The chain joins TRBV19 to TRBJ2-1; the match to TRBD2 covers 7 bases. After removal of 1 base from V and 5 bases from J, the junction contained 5 bases not matched to a gene. The germline V gene encodes CDR1 LNHDA and CDR2 SQIVND (reference sequence). The CDR3 consists of 15 residues.

This sequence joins TRBV7-2 and TRBJ1-1; D possibly corresponds to TRBD1 (6 bases). Trimming stripped 3 bases from V and 0 bases from J, with 8 bases between. This CDR3 is built from 14 residues. The germline CDR1 and CDR2 sequences are SGHTA and FQGNSA. As DNA, the CDR3 is TGTGCCAGCAGCTTTACAGGGTTGAACACTGAAGCTTTCTTT. This codes for CASSFTGLNTEAFF. Supplemented by reference TRBV7-2 and TRBJ1-1, the full variable domain reads GAGVSQSPSNKVTEKGKDVELRCDPISGHTALYWYRQSLGQGLEFLIYFQGNSAPDKSGLPSDRFSAERTGGSVSTLTIQRTQQEDSAVYLCASSFTGLNTEAFFGQGTRLTVV.

The chain employs TRBV28 and TRBJ1-1; 7 nucleotides agree with TRBD1. The CDR3 length is 15 residues. From germline, CDR1 is MDHEN and CDR2 SYDVKM. The ends lost 10 bases at V and 1 base at J; junction bases unmatched: 12. The chain's CDR3 is CATEKSTGRNTEAFF. The CDR3 coding sequence is TGTGCCACCGAAAAATCGACAGGGAGGAACACTGAAGCTTTCTTT.

The chain links TRBV5-1 to TRBJ1-1; D possibly corresponds to TRBD1 (5 bases). Germline V CDR1 and CDR2: SGHRS, YFSETQ. Trimming cost V 0 bases and J 3 bases, with 9 bases left between them. The CDR3 spans 14 residues. CDR3 DNA: TGCGCCAGCAGCTTGGCAGGGATTGACACTGAAGCTTTCTTT. It codes for CASSLAGIDTEAFF.

The DNA of the CDR3 is TGTGCCAGTAGTATGGTAGGGAACAGGGGAAAGACCCAGTACTTC. Its translation is CASSMVGNRGKTQYF. The rearrangement joins TRBV19 to TRBJ2-5, with 7 bases fitting TRBD1. The CDR3 covers 15 residues. V shed 3 bases, J shed 6 bases, and the junction held 10 bases outside the gene matches. CDR1 LNHDA and CDR2 SQIVND come from the germline V gene (reference sequence).

This rearrangement joins TRBV5-4 to TRBJ2-3, with 10 positions matching TRBD1. Germline CDR1 SGHNT, CDR2 YYREEE (reference sequence). The junction had 3 bases not matched to a gene; V was cut back by 3 bases and J by 5 bases. CDR3 size: 14 residues. CDR3 DNA: TGTGCCAGCAGCTCGGGACAGGGGTTAGATACGCAGTATTTT. It translates to CASSSGQGLDTQYF.

In DNA form, the CDR3 reads TGTGCCAGCAGTTTCGGGACAGGGACCGGCTACACCTTC. Translating gives CASSFGTGTGYTF. This sequence joins TRBV27 and TRBJ1-2, with 9 bases identical to TRBD1. This CDR3 contains 13 residues. Germline values: CDR1 MNHEY, CDR2 SMNVEV (reference sequence). After removal of 3 bases from V and 8 bases from J, the junction contained 4 bases not matched to a gene.

The chain recombines TRBV14 with TRBJ2-2; 12 bases are a match to TRBD1. CDR3 size: 19 residues. Germline V gene data show CDR1 as SGHDN and CDR2 as FVKESK. Unmatched junction bases numbered 16, after V lost 4 bases and J lost 7 bases. This chain's CDR3 is CASSRTGTGGLLTHGELFF. The CDR3 DNA is TGTGCCAGCAGCCGGACCGGGACAGGGGGCCTCCTCACTCACGGGGAGCTGTTTTTT.

This chain links TRBV10-3 with TRBJ2-3, with D possibly being TRBD2 (5 bases). The CDR3 sequence is 16 residues long. Germline CDR1 and CDR2: ENHRY and SYGVKD. V shed 6 bases and J shed 1 base, with 17 bases lying between them. In DNA, the CDR3 is TGTGCCATCAGAGACACACTAGAGGGCGGCACAGATACGCAGTATTTT. Protein: CAIRDTLEGGTDTQYF.

The gene calls are TRBV6-5 and TRBJ1-1; no clear D. CDR1 is MNHEY and CDR2 is SVGAGI in the germline V gene. The V and J ends lost 7 bases and 0 bases respectively, with 6 bases between them. This CDR3 has 12 amino acids. The CDR3, as DNA: TGTGCCAGCAAAACAGTGAACACTGAAGCTTTCTTT. Protein sequence: CASKTVNTEAFF.

The chain has TRBV6-5 and TRBJ1-1; no definite D call. The CDR3 has 13 amino acids. Trimming removed 2 bases from V and 5 bases from J, with 9 bases in between. Germline-derived CDR1 and CDR2 are MNHEY and SVGAGI. CDR3 protein: CASSYRPGTEAFF. The CDR3 coding sequence is TGTGCCAGCAGTTACCGGCCCGGGACTGAAGCTTTCTTT.

The chain is built from TRBV12-3 or TRBV12-4 and TRBJ1-1; D is uncertain. The ends were cut back, 2 bases at V and 6 bases at J, with 10 bases in the middle. The CDR3 consists of 13 residues. Written as DNA, the CDR3 is TGTGCCAGCAGTTTACGGGAGTCGGCTGAAGCTTTCTTT. Translating gives CASSLRESAEAFF.

The chain employs TRBV24-1 and TRBJ2-7; 8 nucleotides line up with TRBD1. Germline assignment: CDR1 KGHDR and CDR2 SFDVKD. This CDR3 has 14 residues. Trimming removed 9 bases from V and 2 bases from J; junction bases left unmatched: 8. CDR3 sequence reads: CATGPGGFPYEQYF. DNA for the CDR3: TGTGCCACCGGTCCAGGGGGCTTCCCCTACGAGCAGTACTTC.

The chain has TRBV19 and TRBJ2-7; 7 bases match TRBD1. This CDR3 contains 12 residues. Germline-derived CDR1 and CDR2 are LNHDA and SQIVND (reference sequence). Trimming removed 10 bases from V and 4 bases from J; junction bases left unmatched: 7. The CDR3 nucleotides read TGTGCCACGAGACAGGGCCAGTACGAGCAGTACTTC. This sequence encodes CATRQGQYEQYF.

V gene TRBV19 combines with J gene TRBJ1-1, with 9 bases fitting TRBD1. This CDR3 contains 15 residues. Germline CDR1 LNHDA, CDR2 SQIVND (reference sequence). J gave up 5 bases and V 5 bases, and 9 bases lay outside the gene matches. CDR3 amino acids: CASSSRQTGGTEAFF. DNA of the CDR3: TGTGCCAGTAGTTCACGCCAGACAGGGGGGACTGAAGCTTTCTTT.

The CDR3 coding sequence is TGTGCCAGCAGTGAATTAAGACAGGGTGGATCACCCCTCCACTTT. Protein: CASSELRQGGSPLHF. The chain couples TRBV6-1 to TRBJ1-6; 7 bases agree with TRBD1. CDR1 and CDR2 from the germline V gene are MNHNS and SASEGT. This CDR3 comprises 15 residues. Trimming cost V 2 bases and J 10 bases; bases outside gene matches: 8.

The V call is TRBV14, the J call TRBJ2-5; the match to TRBD2 covers 15 bases. After removal of 4 bases from V and 4 bases from J, the junction contained 4 bases not matched to a gene. Germline CDR1 reads SGHDN; CDR2 reads FVKESK. This CDR3 comprises 16 residues. The CDR3 DNA sequence: TGTGCCAGCAGCCCATGGGGACTAGCGGGAGGAGAGACCCAGTACTTC. This gives the protein CASSPWGLAGGETQYF.

The J gene is TRBJ1-2, the V gene TRBV5-1; D unclear. Trimming shortened V by 0 bases and J by 6 bases, and 15 bases separated the two germline ends. This CDR3 has 15 amino acids. Germline CDR1 is SGHRS and CDR2 is YFSETQ. The CDR3 protein is CASSLAGSSGNGYTF. The CDR3 bases are TGCGCCAGCAGCTTGGCCGGCAGCAGCGGTAATGGCTACACCTTC.

The gene calls are TRBV24-1 and TRBJ2-1; perhaps TRBD1 as D (5 bases). The CDR3 spans 13 residues. Germline loops: CDR1 KGHDR, CDR2 SFDVKD. V was shortened by 9 bases and J by 3 bases, with 11 bases between the two germline ends. CDR3 bases: TGTGCCACCTCACCCCAGGGCTACAATGAGCAGTTCTTC. Its translation: CATSPQGYNEQFF.